Listed below are T cell receptor beta chains from one sample, sequenced in a study of PD-1 blockade in classical Hodgkin lymphoma. The protocol was immunoSEQ multiplex PCR, while the TCRdb copy is restricted to in-frame clones and leaves out a portion. The top ten clones hold more than 35% of a sample with some 16,000 clones, 75% to 90% of them seen once. This sample comprised peripheral blood mononuclear cells (PBMCs), obtained before the second cycle of nivolumab. These receptors came from a human donor with classical Hodgkin lymphoma. Each CDR3 is given with its conserved first and last residue. D genes are given only for firm matches. Not all rows give a size; the values are once, few, many and, for expanded clones, a class.

J gene,V gene,D gene,clone size,CDR3 protein,CDR3 DNA
TRBJ1-1,TRBV19,NA,NA,CASANRQTKNTEAFF,TGTGCCAGTGCTAATAGACAGACAAAGAACACTGAAGCTTTCTTT
TRBJ1-5,TRBV6-1,NA,NA,CASSDPFSDGNNQPQHF,TGTGCCAGCAGTGACCCCTTCTCCGACGGAAACAATCAGCCCCAGCATTTT
TRBJ2-5,TRBV18,NA,NA,CASSLKASGQETQYF,TGTGCCAGCTCACTCAAAGCGAGCGGACAAGAGACCCAGTACTTC
TRBJ1-5,TRBV6-5,TRBD1,few,CASSLRDRGTQPQHF,TGTGCCAGCAGTCTCCGGGACAGGGGTACTCAGCCCCAGCATTTT
TRBJ1-5,TRBV2,NA,NA,CASSEQGFSNQPQHF,TGTGCCAGCAGTGAACAAGGGTTCAGCAATCAGCCCCAGCATTTT
TRBJ2-1,TRBV18,NA,NA,CASSPSPSSYNEQFF,TGTGCCAGCTCCCCTAGCCCGAGCTCCTACAATGAGCAGTTCTTC
TRBJ2-2,TRBV6-1,NA,NA,CASSYDSGTGELFF,TGTGCCAGCAGTTATGACAGTGGCACCGGGGAGCTGTTTTTT
TRBJ1-1,TRBV5-1,NA,NA,CASSAGVDTEAFF,TGCGCCAGCAGCGCGGGTGTCGACACTGAAGCTTTCTTT
TRBJ2-7,TRBV6-5,NA,NA,CASSYREKTYEQYF,TGTGCCAGCAGTTACAGGGAGAAAACCTACGAGCAGTACTTC
TRBJ1-1,TRBV6-1,TRBD1,NA,CASLRQGGADTEAFF,TGTGCCAGCCTACGACAGGGCGGGGCGGACACTGAAGCTTTCTTT
TRBJ2-3,TRBV27,TRBD1,NA,CASSAGQGFTDTQYF,TGTGCCAGCAGCGCGGGACAGGGATTCACAGATACGCAGTATTTT
TRBJ2-1,TRBV2,TRBD2,NA,CASGAASGSSNEQFF,TGTGCCAGCGGCGCGGCTAGCGGGAGCTCCAATGAGCAGTTCTTC
TRBJ1-5,TRBV6-5,NA,NA,CASRVPNQPQHF,TGTGCCAGCAGGGTCCCCAATCAGCCCCAGCATTTT
TRBJ2-7,TRBV6-1,TRBD2,NA,CASSDSGTNRYEQYF,TGTGCCAGCAGTGACAGCGGGACGAACCGCTACGAGCAGTACTTC
TRBJ1-5,TRBV30,TRBD1,NA,CAWSVPDRDYNQPQHF,TGTGCCTGGAGTGTACCCGACAGGGATTACAATCAGCCCCAGCATTTT
TRBJ2-3,TRBV29-1,NA,NA,CSVGAGVSTDTQYF,TGCAGCGTCGGAGCAGGGGTTTCAACAGATACGCAGTATTTT
TRBJ2-1,TRBV10-3,NA,NA,CAIVGGPYNEQFF,TGTGCCATAGTCGGGGGGCCCTACAATGAGCAGTTCTTC
TRBJ1-5,TRBV10-2,TRBD1,NA,CASREDRGRWSNQPQHF,TGCGCCAGCAGAGAGGACAGGGGGCGGTGGAGCAATCAGCCCCAGCATTTT
TRBJ2-7,TRBV29-1,TRBD2,once,CSALGSGSHYEQYF,TGCAGCGCCCTGGGAAGCGGGAGCCACTACGAGCAGTACTTC
TRBJ1-1,TRBV5-1,TRBD1,medium-sized,CASSLGQGARGGRAFF,TGCGCCAGCAGCTTGGGACAGGGGGCCCGAGGAGGTCGAGCTTTCTTT
TRBJ1-2,TRBV4-1,NA,NA,CASSQDETELFNYGYTF,TGCGCCAGCAGCCAAGATGAGACAGAACTTTTCAACTATGGCTACACCTTC
TRBJ1-1,TRBV7-9,NA,medium-sized,CASSGRTAFEAFF,TGTGCCAGCAGCGGCCGCACAGCGTTTGAAGCTTTCTTT
TRBJ1-2,TRBV29-1,NA,NA,CSATRSGADGYTF,TGCAGCGCCACACGATCAGGGGCTGATGGCTACACCTTC
TRBJ2-3,TRBV6-4,NA,NA,CASSDSGGGGDTQYF,TGTGCCAGCAGTGACTCCGGCGGGGGCGGGGATACGCAGTATTTT
TRBJ1-2,TRBV5-6,NA,once,CASSLGSVPLLYGYTF,TGTGCCAGCAGCTTGGGTTCGGTCCCTCTCCTCTATGGCTACACCTTC
TRBJ2-1,TRBV11-2,NA,NA,CASSPKRRSYNEQFF,TGTGCCAGCAGTCCAAAGCGGCGCTCCTACAATGAGCAGTTCTTC
TRBJ2-5,TRBV5-4,TRBD1,once,CAGGTGGETQYF,TGTGCCGGGGGGACAGGGGGGGAGACCCAGTACTTC
TRBJ1-2,TRBV28,TRBD1,NA,CASSLGQGGYYGYTF,TGTGCCAGCAGTTTAGGGCAGGGGGGTTACTATGGCTACACCTTC
TRBJ2-7,TRBV10-3,TRBD2,NA,CAISESSSGRAHEQYF,TGTGCCATCAGTGAGTCGTCCAGCGGGAGGGCCCACGAGCAGTACTTC
TRBJ2-7,TRBV6-4,NA,NA,CASSDSKDRTDEQYF,TGTGCCAGCAGTGACTCGAAAGACAGGACCGACGAGCAGTACTTC
TRBJ2-1,TRBV7-3,TRBD1,NA,CASSPGTAGHEQFF,TGTGCCAGCAGCCCTGGGACAGCTGGCCATGAGCAGTTCTTC
TRBJ1-1,TRBV5-1,TRBD1,NA,CASRREQGLEAFF,TGCGCCAGCAGACGTGAACAGGGGCTTGAAGCTTTCTTT
TRBJ2-3,TRBV7-3,TRBD2,NA,CASSLVGGSTDTQYF,TGTGCCAGCAGCTTAGTGGGGGGGAGCACAGATACGCAGTATTTT
TRBJ2-6,TRBV7-3,NA,NA,CASGRSSGANVLTF,TGTGCCAGTGGACGGAGCTCTGGGGCCAACGTCCTGACTTTC
TRBJ2-7,TRBV5-1,TRBD1,NA,CASRIRDSSYEQYF,TGCGCCAGCAGAATCCGGGACAGTTCCTACGAGCAGTACTTC
TRBJ2-1,TRBV11-1,TRBD2,NA,CASSPGLAQGRGEQFF,TGTGCCAGCAGCCCGGGACTAGCGCAGGGGAGGGGGGAGCAGTTCTTC
TRBJ1-1,TRBV6-6,NA,NA,CATSFGGQITEAFF,TGTGCCACCTCGTTCGGGGGCCAGATAACTGAAGCTTTCTTT
TRBJ2-7,TRBV30,TRBD1,NA,CAWGRGHSTYEQYF,TGTGCCTGGGGAAGGGGGCATTCTACCTACGAGCAGTACTTC
TRBJ2-7,TRBV27,TRBD1,NA,CASSQGQAPYEQYF,TGTGCCAGCAGTCAGGGACAGGCCCCCTACGAGCAGTACTTC
TRBJ2-7,TRBV19,NA,few,CASSIAPGLSEQYF,TGTGCCAGTAGTATCGCCCCGGGACTCAGCGAGCAGTACTTC